This T cell receptor (beta chain) was captured in a study of cytomegalovirus exposure and HLA in healthy donors. Notes on the study in general: The investigators catalogued 164 TCR beta chains as cytomegalovirus-associated. Most TCR sequences were rare, but some public TCRs occurred in many donors. Three of the chains that were CMV-associated were confirmed in vitro to be specific for CMV antigens.

CDR3 length: 13 amino acids. Germline assignment: CDR1 MNHEY and CDR2 SVGAGI. With 2 bases removed from V and 4 bases from J, the gap between germline ends came to 8 bases. The method was immunoSEQ multiplex PCR; TCRdb's version includes in-frame clones alone and lacks a portion of them. The sample lists 150,000 to 200,000 clones, 80% to 90% occurring once. Only a few counts were recorded for this clone. Its antigen is not identified. The clonotype originates from a woman younger than 30 in good health and CMV-seronegative. The chain links TRBV6-5 to TRBJ1-2, with D unresolved. Material for sequencing was PBMCs. The CDR3 sequence is CASSYQLSYGYTF. The CDR3 region has the DNA TGTGCCAGCAGTTACCAGTTGTCCTATGGCTACACCTTC.